These 12 T cell receptor beta chains were sequenced from one sample in a study of blood T cell repertoires in COVID-19. Clones were read by immunoSEQ multiplex PCR, and TCRdb kept only the in-frame ones, dropping some. Found here are approximately 54,000 clones, approximately 87% of them singletons; the top ten hold approximately 3.8%. Sequenced material: peripheral blood. Receptors were obtained from a man aged 50 to 60 with acute or convalescent COVID-19.

The chain has TRBV6-6 and TRBJ2-7; D not resolved. Per germline, CDR1 MNHNY and CDR2 SVGAGI (reference sequence). This CDR3 has 15 residues. V was cut by 0 bases and J by 5 bases, with 14 bases left in between. The CDR3: CASSYSLPLGHEQYF. The CDR3 DNA follows: TGTGCCAGCAGTTACTCGTTGCCTCTAGGCCACGAGCAGTACTTC.

The chain employs TRBV3-1 (or the pseudogene TRBV3-2) and TRBJ2-2; D ambiguous. V shed 4 bases and J shed 6 bases, with 15 bases lying between them. The CDR3 is 15 amino acids. Germline V gene data show CDR1 as LGHDT and CDR2 as YNNKEL (reference sequence). CDR3 coding DNA: TGTGCCAGCAGCCCAACTGGAGTTTGGGCCGGGGAGCTGTTTTTT. Its translation is CASSPTGVWAGELFF.

The chain is built from TRBV27 and TRBJ2-2; maybe TRBD2 (5 bases). CDR3 size: 13 residues. Germline V gives CDR1 MNHEY, CDR2 SMNVEV (reference sequence). The V gene lost 8 bases and the J gene lost 6 bases, with 13 bases spanning the gap. The CDR3 is CASATSPAGELFF. DNA of the CDR3: TGTGCCAGCGCCACTAGTCCCGCCGGGGAGCTGTTTTTT.

This chain connects TRBV10-1 to TRBJ2-2, with TRBD1 as a possible D gene (5 bases). Germline loops: CDR1 WNHNN, CDR2 SYGVQD (reference sequence). The length of the CDR3 is 15 residues. Trimming removed 0 bases from V and 6 bases from J, with 11 bases in between. The CDR3 sequence: CASSESRQSPGELFF. The DNA of the CDR3 is TGCGCCAGCAGTGAGTCGAGACAGTCACCCGGGGAGCTGTTTTTT.

V gene TRBV7-8 combines with J gene TRBJ2-3; tentative D call: TRBD2 (6 bases). Germline loops: CDR1 SGHVS, CDR2 FQNEAQ. This CDR3 comprises 15 residues. V lost 1 base and J 2 bases, leaving 10 bases between the germline ends. The CDR3 region is CASSLGGGFTDTQYF. CDR3 bases: TGTGCCAGCAGCTTAGGTGGAGGGTTCACAGATACGCAGTATTTT.

This chain connects TRBV10-3 to TRBJ2-5; D is possibly TRBD2 (7 bases). The CDR3 covers 17 residues. The V gene's germline CDR1 is ENHRY and CDR2 SYGVKD. The germline V and J ends were trimmed by 0 bases and 0 bases, with 14 bases remaining between them. The CDR3 region is CAISESLAGAYQETQYF. The CDR3 nucleotides read TGTGCCATCAGTGAGTCGTTGGCGGGGGCCTACCAAGAGACCCAGTACTTC.

The chain couples TRBV3-1 (or the pseudogene TRBV3-2) to TRBJ2-1; D remains unclear. Germline CDR1 reads LGHDT; CDR2 reads YNNKEL (reference sequence). The V and J ends lost 1 base and 5 bases respectively, with 18 bases between them. There are 17 residues in the CDR3. In DNA form, the CDR3 reads TGTGCCAGCAGCCAAGTTCATTCTAGTCAAACCCACAATGAGCAGTTCTTC. It yields the protein CASSQVHSSQTHNEQFF.

The V gene is TRBV30, the J gene TRBJ2-5; TRBD1 agrees at 9 bases. Germline lookup yields CDR1 GTSNPN and CDR2 SVGIG (reference sequence). CDR3 size: 15 residues. Trimming at V came to 6 bases and at J to 3 bases, leaving 11 bases not matched to a gene. CDR3 in DNA: TGTGCCTGTGGAAGGGGACAGGGTGCAGAAGAGACCCAGTACTTC. Encoded protein: CACGRGQGAEETQYF.

As concerns this clone: One junction end does not reproduce the germline sequence, and a read error may be involved. The chain carries TRBV2 and TRBJ2-7; TRBD1 aligns across 9 bases. The CDR3 spans 13 residues. Germline CDR1 reads SNHLY; CDR2 reads FYNNEI. The CDR3 region has the DNA TGTGCCAGCAGTGAAAACCGACGCCCGGGACAGGGCTTC. It specifies CASSENRRPGQGF.

The rearrangement uses TRBV6-5 and TRBJ2-2; the D gene is possibly TRBD1 (6 bases). The CDR3 sequence is 15 residues long. Trimming took off 6 bases at V and 0 bases at J, with 11 bases between the two ends. Per germline, CDR1 MNHEY and CDR2 SVGAGI. The CDR3 loop is CASRTGPANTGELFF. For the CDR3, the DNA is TGTGCCAGCAGAACAGGGCCAGCGAACACCGGGGAGCTGTTTTTT.

This sequence joins TRBV30 and TRBJ1-1; the D gene is possibly TRBD1 (6 bases). The CDR3 extends over 14 amino acids. Germline V gene data show CDR1 as GTSNPN and CDR2 as SVGIG (reference sequence). V dropped 5 bases and J dropped 3 bases, with 16 bases sitting between them. The CDR3 sequence: CAWGKRGADTEAFF. In DNA form, the CDR3 reads TGTGCCTGGGGTAAACGGGGGGCCGACACTGAAGCTTTCTTT.

The chain links TRBV28 to TRBJ2-3; 9 bases are shared with TRBD2. The CDR3 is 11 residues long. The germline gives CDR1 MDHEN, CDR2 SYDVKM. V was pared by 7 bases and J by 10 bases, with 3 bases of the junction left unmatched. CDR3 region: CASNRTSAQYF. The CDR3 DNA sequence: TGTGCCAGCAACAGGACTAGCGCGCAGTATTTT.